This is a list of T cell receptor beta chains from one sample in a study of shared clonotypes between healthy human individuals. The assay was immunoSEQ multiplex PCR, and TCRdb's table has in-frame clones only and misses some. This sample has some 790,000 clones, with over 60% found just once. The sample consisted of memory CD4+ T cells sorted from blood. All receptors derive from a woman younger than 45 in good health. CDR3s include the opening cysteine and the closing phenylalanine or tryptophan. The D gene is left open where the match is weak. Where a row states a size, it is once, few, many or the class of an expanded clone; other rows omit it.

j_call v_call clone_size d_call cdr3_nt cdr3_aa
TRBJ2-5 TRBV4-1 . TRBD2 TGCGCCAGCAGCCAAGATACGCGGCTAGCGGGAGAGGAGACCCAGTACTTC CASSQDTRLAGEETQYF
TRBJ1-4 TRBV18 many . TGTGCCAGCTCACCACTTGGGATCGGTCCCGAAAAACTGTTTTTT CASSPLGIGPEKLFF
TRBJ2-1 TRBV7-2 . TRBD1 TGTGCCAGCAGCCGGGGACAGGGCCTTGAGCAGTTCTTC CASSRGQGLEQFF
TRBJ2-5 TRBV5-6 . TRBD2 TGTGCCAGCAGCTTGCTAGGGACTAGCGGGAGGCGTCGAGAGACCCAGTACTTC CASSLLGTSGRRRETQYF
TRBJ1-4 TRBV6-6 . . TGTGCCAGCAGTTACTCTGGGTGGGGGAGTGAAAAACTGTTTTTT CASSYSGWGSEKLFF
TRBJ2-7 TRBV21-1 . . TGTGCCAGCCCCAGGGGGCCGAACTACGAGCAGTACTTC CASPRGPNYEQYF
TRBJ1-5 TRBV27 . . TGTGCCAGCAGTTTATTGCTGGGCTCCGGCCAGCCCCAGCATTTT CASSLLLGSGQPQHF
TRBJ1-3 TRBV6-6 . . TGTGCCAGCAGTGTCGACGGAGCCGATGGAAACACCATATATTTT CASSVDGADGNTIYF
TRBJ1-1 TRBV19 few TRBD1 TGTGCCAGTAGTTCCGGGACAGGAAGTATTCCTGAAGCTTTCTTT CASSSGTGSIPEAFF
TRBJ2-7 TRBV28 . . TGTGCCAGCAGGGTTAACTACGAGCAGTACTTC CASRVNYEQYF
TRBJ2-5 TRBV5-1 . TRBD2 TGCGCCAGCAGTCCTGAGCGGGGGGGACACGAGACCCAGTACTTC CASSPERGGHETQYF
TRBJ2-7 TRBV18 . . TGTGCCAGCTCACCACCGGGCAGGGGAGGAAACTACGAGCAGTACTTC CASSPPGRGGNYEQYF
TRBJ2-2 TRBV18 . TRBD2 TGTGCCAGCTCACCCATCGGGACTAGCGGGACCGGGGAGCTGTTTTTT CASSPIGTSGTGELFF
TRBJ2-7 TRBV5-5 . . TGTGCCAGCAGCTTGGCCGAGACAGGAAACTACGAGCAGTACTTC CASSLAETGNYEQYF
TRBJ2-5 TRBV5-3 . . TGTGCCAGCAGCTTTGAACGAGAGACCCAGTACTTC CASSFERETQYF
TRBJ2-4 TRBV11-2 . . TGTGCCAGCCGGGGACTCCAGGGGGCCAAAAACATTCAGTACTTC CASRGLQGAKNIQYF
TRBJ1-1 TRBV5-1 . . TGCGCCAGCTGTCGGAGACCCGGGAACACTGAAGCTTTCTTT CASCRRPGNTEAFF
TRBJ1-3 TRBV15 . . TGTGCCACCAGCCCCCGAGGTGATCCTGGAAACACCATATATTTT CATSPRGDPGNTIYF
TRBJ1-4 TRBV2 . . TGTGCCAGCAGGATAGACAGAAATGAAAAACTGTTTTTT CASRIDRNEKLFF
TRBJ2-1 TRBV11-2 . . TGTGCCAGCAGCTCCAAACCGGGACCCGGGTATGAGCAGTTCTTC CASSSKPGPGYEQFF
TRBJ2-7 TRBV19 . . TGTGCCAGTAGTATGACCGGGAGCTCCTACGAGCAGTACTTC CASSMTGSSYEQYF
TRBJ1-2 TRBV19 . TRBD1 TGTGCCAGTAGTAAACCGGGACAGGGCAACTATGGCTACACCTTC CASSKPGQGNYGYTF
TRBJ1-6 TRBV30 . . TGTGCCTGGAGGCCTTTGGGTGGGCCCTATAATTCACCCCTCCACTTT CAWRPLGGPYNSPLHF
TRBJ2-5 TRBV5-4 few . TGTGCCAGCAGCCGAAGCGTCGACAGGCAAGAGACCCAGTACTTC CASSRSVDRQETQYF
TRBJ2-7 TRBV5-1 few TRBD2 TGCGCCAGCAGCTTGGATACTAGCGGAGTTTACGAGCAGTACTTC CASSLDTSGVYEQYF
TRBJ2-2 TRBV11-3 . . TGTGCCAGCAGCTTAGATTCCCTTAGGACCACCGGGGAGCTGTTTTTT CASSLDSLRTTGELFF
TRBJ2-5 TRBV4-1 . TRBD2 TGCGCCAGCAGCCAAGAACAAGCGGGAGGGAGGGAGACCCAGTACTTC CASSQEQAGGRETQYF
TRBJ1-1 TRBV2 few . TGTGCCAGCAGCGGACGGAGGCTGAACACTGAAGCTTTCTTT CASSGRRLNTEAFF
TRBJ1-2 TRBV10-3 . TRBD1 TGTGCCATCAGTGACTCGACAGGGGCAGACTATGGCTACACCTTC CAISDSTGADYGYTF
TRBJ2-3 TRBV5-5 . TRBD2 TGTGCCAGCAGCTTGGCTATCCTAGCGGGAGGATTTGCAGATACGCAGTATTTT CASSLAILAGGFADTQYF